The 21 T cell receptor beta chains below come from one sample, sequenced in a study of blood T cell repertoires in COVID-19. Profiled with immunoSEQ multiplex PCR; TCRdb holds only in-frame clones, not every one. The table shows 300,000 or so clones, with around 87% occurring only once. The sequencing sample was made of peripheral blood. These receptors were taken from a woman between 45 and 65 years old who had recovered from COVID-19.

The chain carries TRBV27 and TRBJ1-3, with D hard to call. V lost 4 bases, J lost 3 bases, and 7 bases lay in between. There are 13 residues in the CDR3. CDR1 and CDR2 from the germline V gene are MNHEY and SMNVEV (reference sequence). The CDR3 coding sequence is TGTGCCAGCAGTTCCCCGGGTGGAAACACCATATATTTT. Translated, it gives CASSSPGGNTIYF.

V gene TRBV7-6 combines with J gene TRBJ2-2; perhaps TRBD2 as D (7 bases). CDR3 size: 15 residues. With 5 bases removed from V and 8 bases from J, the gap between germline ends came to 18 bases. CDR1 and CDR2 from the germline V gene are SGHVS and FNYEAQ. The CDR3 reads CASSQRGGLDGELFF. CDR3 coding DNA: TGTGCCAGCAGCCAGAGGGGGGGGCTCGATGGGGAGCTGTTTTTT.

The V gene is TRBV28, the J gene TRBJ2-7; D remains unclear. CDR1 and CDR2 (germline): MDHEN, SYDVKM. V gave up 5 bases and J gave up 6 bases, with 11 bases separating them. This CDR3 is 12 amino acids long. The CDR3 DNA reads TGTGCCAGCAGTACCCCCAGCGCCGAGCAGTACTTC. It encodes CASSTPSAEQYF.

As for this clone: At one end, the junction sequence differs from germline, possibly due to a read error. The chain joins TRBV6-1 to TRBJ2-1, with D hard to call. The CDR3 sequence is 13 residues long. CDR1 is MNHNS and CDR2 is SASEGT in the germline V gene. The CDR3 nucleotides are TGTGCCAGCAGCGAAGACATTTACAATGAGCAGTTCTTC. This gives the protein CASSEDIYNEQFF.

The chain joins TRBV11-2 to TRBJ2-7; the D is unclear. Trimming stripped 2 bases from V and 3 bases from J, with 11 bases between. The CDR3 consists of 14 residues. Germline CDR1 SGHAT, CDR2 FQNNGV. The chain's CDR3 is CASSLSQWSYEQYF. DNA for the CDR3: TGTGCCAGCAGCTTATCCCAGTGGAGCTACGAGCAGTACTTC.

This clone was seen a handful of times. The chain recombines TRBV6-5 with TRBJ1-5, with D perhaps matching TRBD1 (5 bases). V shed 6 bases and J shed 6 bases, with 9 bases lying between them. This CDR3 has 12 amino acids. The V gene's germline CDR1 is MNHEY and CDR2 SVGAGI. CDR3 sequence reads: CASRGLSQPQHF. CDR3 in DNA: TGTGCCAGCAGGGGACTTAGTCAGCCCCAGCATTTT.

The CDR3, as DNA: TGTGCCAGCAGCTTAGACGAGGGTTTCTCCTATAATTCACCCCTCCACTTT. Protein sequence: CASSLDEGFSYNSPLHF. The chain uses TRBV7-2 and TRBJ1-6, with D unresolved. The V end lost 1 base, the J end lost 0 bases, and 10 bases lay between the germline ends. The CDR3 has 17 residues. The germline gives CDR1 SGHTA, CDR2 FQGNSA.

The chain uses TRBV19 and TRBJ2-1; D possibly corresponds to TRBD2 (7 bases). V was cut by 1 base and J by 3 bases, with 10 bases left in between. This CDR3 comprises 15 residues. Germline V lookup: CDR1 LNHDA, CDR2 SQIVND (reference sequence). The CDR3 loop is CASSIGGGRYNEQFF. As DNA, the CDR3 is TGTGCCAGTAGTATAGGCGGGGGCCGCTACAATGAGCAGTTCTTC.

The chain has TRBV5-1 and TRBJ2-5; TRBD1 aligns across 8 bases. The CDR3 contains 15 residues. The junction had 6 bases not matched to a gene; V was cut back by 0 bases and J by 5 bases. Per germline, CDR1 SGHRS and CDR2 YFSETQ. The CDR3 coding sequence is TGCGCCAGCAGCTTGGGACAGGGGACGGGGGAGACCCAGTACTTC. Its protein is CASSLGQGTGETQYF.

The chain is built from TRBV10-3 and TRBJ1-1; D might be TRBD1 (5 bases). Germline CDR1 and CDR2: ENHRY and SYGVKD. This CDR3 has 14 amino acids. The ends were cut back, 6 bases at V and 4 bases at J, with 15 bases in the middle. CDR3 sequence: CAISEYQGGTEAFF. The CDR3 region has the DNA TGTGCCATCAGCGAATATCAGGGAGGCACTGAAGCTTTCTTT.

The rearrangement joins TRBV10-3 to TRBJ2-3; TRBD2 agrees at 9 bases. V dropped 4 bases and J dropped 2; count of bases not matched to a gene: 7. Germline loops: CDR1 ENHRY, CDR2 SYGVKD. This CDR3 is 16 amino acids long. For the CDR3, the DNA is TGTGCCATCAGTGTCTCGAGCGGGGGGTCCACAGATACGCAGTATTTT. It is translated as CAISVSSGGSTDTQYF.

The rearrangement joins TRBV18 to TRBJ1-1; the D gene is possibly TRBD1 (6 bases). The CDR3 has 14 residues. Germline CDR1 KGHSH, CDR2 LQKENI. Trimming pared 5 bases from V and 3 bases from J, leaving 13 bases between. CDR3 DNA sequence: TGTGCCAGCTCAACTTTACAGGGAGACACTGAAGCTTTCTTT. Its protein product is CASSTLQGDTEAFF. Based on the CDR3 plus reference TRBV18 and TRBJ1-1, the full variable domain is NAGVMQNPRHLVRRRGQEARLRCSPMKGHSHVYWYRQLPEEGLKFMVYLQKENIIDESGMPKERFSAEFPKEGPSILRIQQVVRGDSAAYFCASSTLQGDTEAFFGQGTRLTVV.

The genes are TRBV7-6 and TRBJ2-1; weak D call: TRBD2 (6 bases). The CDR3 length is 14 residues. The germline V and J ends were trimmed by 2 bases and 7 bases, with 12 bases remaining between them. The germline V gene has CDR1 SGHVS and CDR2 FNYEAQ. This CDR3 reads CASSLFLALNEQFF. The CDR3 DNA reads TGTGCCAGCAGCTTATTCCTAGCGCTAAATGAGCAGTTCTTC.

The count of this clone is one. The gene calls are TRBV29-1 and TRBJ2-3; D is perhaps TRBD1 (5 bases). The CDR3 is 13 residues long. CDR1 and CDR2 (germline): SQVTM, ANQGSEA. Trimming cost V 2 bases and J 2 bases, with 8 bases left between them. CDR3 sequence (DNA): TGCAGCGTTGAAACAGGTGTCACAGATACGCAGTATTTT. It codes for CSVETGVTDTQYF.

This clone was picked up a small number of times. CDR3 loop: CAWSDLGANYGYTF. The CDR3 nucleotides read TGTGCCTGGAGTGACCTGGGGGCGAACTATGGCTACACCTTC. The chain has TRBV30 and TRBJ1-2; tentative D call: TRBD1 (6 bases). Per the germline V gene, CDR1 is GTSNPN and CDR2 is SVGIG (reference sequence). CDR3 length equals 14 residues. Between the trimmed V and J ends, which lost 1 base and 2 bases, there was a span of 11 bases.

This chain links TRBV6-5 with TRBJ1-2, with a possible D match to TRBD1 (5 bases). CDR3 length equals 13 residues. Germline V gene lookup returns CDR1 MNHEY and CDR2 SVGAGI. Deletions cut 6 bases from V and 3 bases from J, with 11 bases between. This CDR3 reads CASSRGTDYGYTF. CDR3 DNA: TGTGCCAGCAGCCGCGGGACCGACTATGGCTACACCTTC.

This clone was detected a few times. This chain links TRBV15 with TRBJ1-1; a possible D gene is TRBD1 (5 bases). Germline CDR1 is LNHNV and CDR2 is YYDKDF (reference sequence). The CDR3 covers 13 residues. V was trimmed by 0 bases and J by 8 bases, leaving 10 bases between them. The CDR3 nucleotides are TGTGCCACCAGCAGAGATCAGGGTACCGAAGCTTTCTTT. Residues: CATSRDQGTEAFF.

The chain links TRBV5-1 to TRBJ2-5; TRBD2 agrees at 7 bases. The CDR3 has 14 residues. The germline V gene has CDR1 SGHRS and CDR2 YFSETQ. V shed 2 bases, J shed 3 bases, and the junction held 4 bases outside the gene matches. The CDR3 bases are TGCGCCAGCAGCTTACTAGCGCAGGAAGAGACCCAGTACTTC. This sequence encodes CASSLLAQEETQYF. Looking up the rest from reference TRBV5-1 and TRBJ2-5 gives the full variable domain: KAGVTQTPRYLIKTRGQQVTLSCSPISGHRSVSWYQQTPGQGLQFLFEYFSETQRNKGNFPGRFSGRQFSNSRSEMNVSTLELGDSALYLCASSLLAQEETQYFGPGTRLLVL.

This chain joins TRBV5-1 and TRBJ2-3; possible D gene TRBD1, 6 bases. The germline V and J ends were trimmed by 0 bases and 4 bases, with 12 bases remaining between them. Germline V gene data show CDR1 as SGHRS and CDR2 as YFSETQ. CDR3 length equals 15 residues. CDR3 coding DNA: TGCGCCAGCAGCTTGGACAGGGTGATCTCAGATACGCAGTATTTT. It codes for CASSLDRVISDTQYF. Full variable domain (rest looked up from reference TRBV5-1 and TRBJ2-3): KAGVTQTPRYLIKTRGQQVTLSCSPISGHRSVSWYQQTPGQGLQFLFEYFSETQRNKGNFPGRFSGRQFSNSRSEMNVSTLELGDSALYLCASSLDRVISDTQYFGPGTRLTVL.

This clone was found once. The chain couples TRBV10-3 to TRBJ1-3; 7 bases line up with TRBD1. Germline assignment: CDR1 ENHRY and CDR2 SYGVKD. V trimming: 3 bases; J trimming: 4 bases; junction bases outside the gene matches: 6. The length of the CDR3 is 15 residues. The CDR3 loop is CAISETGAGGNTIYF. The CDR3 nucleotides are TGTGCCATCAGTGAAACAGGGGCTGGGGGAAACACCATATATTTT.

J is TRBJ1-5 and V is TRBV19, with D tentatively TRBD1 (6 bases). The CDR3 spans 15 residues. The V gene lost 3 bases and the J gene lost 0 bases, with 9 bases spanning the gap. Germline V gives CDR1 LNHDA, CDR2 SQIVND (reference sequence). The DNA of the CDR3 is TGTGCCAGTAGTATCCTGGGACATAGCAATCAGCCCCAGCATTTT. As protein: CASSILGHSNQPQHF.